In this sample, the clone carrying this TCR beta chain turned up many times. This sample was taken from a study of human T cells and chemical hapten exposure. At the level of the study: The patient population, which was mostly female, had alopecia areata, totalis or universalis.

Authors' data handling: Counts of TCRs in each sample centred on a median of around 96,000 and extended from around 24,000 to 710,000. A single record per CDR3 protein comes from TCRdb applying MiXCR to the RACE reads. These V and J calls rely on TCRdb rather than the paper's analysis. The profile covers about 300,000 distinct CDR3 sequences, with over 5% appearing a single time and over 6.5% taken by the ten largest. Time point meaning: pre-sensitization, week 0. The treatment here: therapeutic diphenylcyclopropenone sensitization with weekly scalp DPC. With 3 bases clipped from V and 7 bases from J, the junction kept 14 bases outside the gene matches. The CDR3 extends over 17 amino acids. Germline assignment: CDR1 LGHDT and CDR2 YNNKEL (reference sequence).

This chain joins TRBV3-1 and TRBJ2-4; 8 positions agree with TRBD2. The specimen comprised whole blood, sampled in connection with sensitization to the hapten diphenylcyclopropenone (DPC). This TCR was sampled from a woman under 30 with alopecia areata. Some clones in this sample may be carry-over from other donors' samples. CDR3 coding DNA: TGTGCCAGCAGCCATCCAGACCCAAGCGGGGGAGCCAACATTCAGTACTTC. Encoded protein: CASSHPDPSGGANIQYF.